A selection of T cell receptor beta chains follows, all from one sample in a study of blood T cell repertoires in COVID-19. Here immunoSEQ multiplex PCR was the method, and the copy in TCRdb shows in-frame clones only, minus some. The sample has about 260,000 clones, roughly 82% seen once. The sequencing input was PBMCs or T cells enriched from blood (not recorded which). Receptor source: a woman aged 45-60 years who had recovered from COVID-19. CDR3s include the opening cysteine and the closing phenylalanine or tryptophan. The order of the fields is CDR3 DNA, CDR3 protein, V gene, clone size, D gene, J gene. D genes are given only for firm matches. Size tells how often a clone was seen (once, few, many) or the class of an expanded clone, and some rows leave it out.

TGCAGCGTCTTGAAAGGACAGGGTGGCGGCACCATATATTTT,CSVLKGQGGGTIYF,TRBV29-1,NA,TRBD1,TRBJ1-3
TGCGCCAGCAGTGAGGGAGGTCTGGGCACAGATACGCAGTATTTT,CASSEGGLGTDTQYF,TRBV10-2,NA,NA,TRBJ2-3
TGCGCCAGCAGCCAAGGGGCCAGGGGGCTAGACTCTGGAAACACCATATATTTT,CASSQGARGLDSGNTIYF,TRBV4-1,NA,TRBD1,TRBJ1-3
TGTGCCAGCTCACAACGGACTGAAAATTCACCCCTCCACTTT,CASSQRTENSPLHF,TRBV18,once,NA,TRBJ1-6
TGTGCCAGCAGCGTAACTCCCCGAGGGACCCAGTACTTC,CASSVTPRGTQYF,TRBV9,NA,NA,TRBJ2-5
TGTGCCAGCAGCCTTAGCGGGAGAGGCACAGATACGCAGTATTTT,CASSLSGRGTDTQYF,TRBV6-2/TRBV6-3,NA,TRBD2,TRBJ2-3
TGTGCCAGCAGCTTAGTCTCAGGGATCGATCAGCCCCAGCATTTT,CASSLVSGIDQPQHF,TRBV11-2,NA,NA,TRBJ1-5
TGTGCCAGCAGTCAGGGCTTTAACACCGGGGAGCTGTTTTTT,CASSQGFNTGELFF,TRBV7-2,NA,NA,TRBJ2-2
TGTGCCAGCAGCTGGGTCGGGGGAGGCAGTCGTAGCACAGATACGCAGTATTTT,CASSWVGGGSRSTDTQYF,TRBV7-9,NA,NA,TRBJ2-3
TGCGCCAGCAGCCCTGCGGGAGGTGGGCGTGCGGGGCAGTACTTC,CASSPAGGGRAGQYF,TRBV4-1,NA,TRBD2,TRBJ2-7
TGTGCCAGCAGCCAAGACACCTATAATTCACCCCTCCACTTT,CASSQDTYNSPLHF,TRBV11-2,NA,NA,TRBJ1-6
TGTGCCAGCAGCGAGGGGGGGACAACCTATGAGCAGTTCTTC,CASSEGGTTYEQFF,TRBV9,NA,NA,TRBJ2-1
TGTGCCAGCAGCTTGGAGGGATGGGGAAGAAGTGAGCAGTTCTTC,CASSLEGWGRSEQFF,TRBV7-9,NA,NA,TRBJ2-1
TGCGCCAGCAGCCAAGTGGGGCAGGTATACAATGAGCAGTTCTTC,CASSQVGQVYNEQFF,TRBV4-1,NA,NA,TRBJ2-1
TGTGCCAGCATTCGGAACAGGGAGACCCAGTACTTC,CASIRNRETQYF,TRBV28,few,NA,TRBJ2-5
TGTGCCAGCAGAGCCAATCCTAGGGGAAGCTCCTACAATGAGCAGTTCTTC,CASRANPRGSSYNEQFF,TRBV7-9,NA,NA,TRBJ2-1
TGTGCCAGCAGTCCACCCCGGGGCTCTGGGGCCAACGTCCTGACTTTC,CASSPPRGSGANVLTF,TRBV28,NA,NA,TRBJ2-6
TGCGCCAGCAGCCACCCGGACAGGGCTCACTACAATGAGCAGTTCTTC,CASSHPDRAHYNEQFF,TRBV4-1,NA,TRBD1,TRBJ2-1
TGCGCCAGCAGCCAAGAAGCTGGACAGGGGGACCCCGGGGAGCTGTTTTTT,CASSQEAGQGDPGELFF,TRBV4-3,NA,TRBD1,TRBJ2-2
TGTGCTAGCAGCTTAGGGCGGGGATCGGGGGAGACCCAGTACTTC,CASSLGRGSGETQYF,TRBV7-7,NA,NA,TRBJ2-5
TGCAGCGTGGGGACAGGGGTTAGTAGCTACGAGCAGTACTTC,CSVGTGVSSYEQYF,TRBV29-1,once,TRBD1,TRBJ2-7
TGTGCCAGCAGCTTAACTTCGGGGACTGACGAGCAGTACTTC,CASSLTSGTDEQYF,TRBV7-9,NA,NA,TRBJ2-7
TGTGCCAGCAGACCGGACAGAGTCTACGAGCAGTACTTC,CASRPDRVYEQYF,TRBV28,NA,NA,TRBJ2-7
TGTGCCAGCAGTGAAAGTGACATGATGAAACCTAACTATGGCTACACCTTC,CASSESDMMKPNYGYTF,TRBV2,NA,NA,TRBJ1-2
TGTGCCAGTAGTACCCTGGGACAGCTTTATAGCAATCAGCCCCAGCATTTT,CASSTLGQLYSNQPQHF,TRBV19,NA,TRBD1,TRBJ1-5
TGTGCCACCAGTGATTTGCAAGGGGGGCAACCGGGACAGGGGGACACAGATACGCAGTATTTT,CATSDLQGGQPGQGDTDTQYF,TRBV24-1,NA,TRBD1,TRBJ2-3
TGTGCCAGCAGCCAACGCACAGGGCCTGGGGCCAACGTCCTGACTTTC,CASSQRTGPGANVLTF,TRBV4-2,NA,NA,TRBJ2-6
TGTGCCATCAGTGGACAGAAATATGGCTACACCTTC,CAISGQKYGYTF,TRBV10-3,NA,NA,TRBJ1-2
TGCGCCAGCAGCCAAGAAACACGGGGCACTGAAGCTTTCTTT,CASSQETRGTEAFF,TRBV4-1,NA,NA,TRBJ1-1
TGTGCCAGCTCCACCGCCGGGACAGGGGACTACAATGAGCAGTTCTTC,CASSTAGTGDYNEQFF,TRBV18,few,TRBD1,TRBJ2-1
TGTGCCAGCCGAACAGGTTCCTCCTACGAGCAGTACTTC,CASRTGSSYEQYF,TRBV6-6,NA,NA,TRBJ2-7
TGCGCCAGCAGCCAAGACCTTACGGGGATCTATGGCTACACCTTC,CASSQDLTGIYGYTF,TRBV4-3,NA,NA,TRBJ1-2
TGCGCCAGCAGCCATGGGCGTACGCAGTATTTT,CASSHGRTQYF,TRBV4-1,NA,NA,TRBJ2-3
TGCGCCAGCAACTTGGTAGGACAGCAGACCCAGTACTTC,CASNLVGQQTQYF,TRBV5-1,NA,NA,TRBJ2-5
TGTGCCAGCAGCTTAGCTTCGGGCTATGGCTACACCTTC,CASSLASGYGYTF,TRBV13,NA,NA,TRBJ1-2
TGCGCCAGCAGCCAAGATAGGCAGGGCTTTTACTATGGCTACACCTTC,CASSQDRQGFYYGYTF,TRBV4-1,NA,NA,TRBJ1-2
TGTGCCAGCAGCTTCAGCGCAGATACGCAGTATTTT,CASSFSADTQYF,TRBV7-2,NA,NA,TRBJ2-3
TGTGCCAGCAGCTTAAGTACAGGAGCCTATGGCTACACCTTC,CASSLSTGAYGYTF,TRBV7-2,NA,NA,TRBJ1-2
TGTGCCACCAGCAGAGATAGGGCGGGGGGCGCCTCGTTCACTGAAGCTTTCTTT,CATSRDRAGGASFTEAFF,TRBV15,NA,NA,TRBJ1-1
TGTGCCAGCACCCCGACGGGACAGGGGAAGCCTGAAGCTTTCTTT,CASTPTGQGKPEAFF,TRBV28,NA,TRBD1,TRBJ1-1
TGCGCCAGCAGCTTGTCTAGCTACTCCCCCGAGCAGTACTTC,CASSLSSYSPEQYF,TRBV5-1,NA,NA,TRBJ2-7
TGCGCCAGCAGTGCGGGAGGGGCTAACTATGGCTACACCTTC,CASSAGGANYGYTF,TRBV5-1,few,NA,TRBJ1-2
TGTGCCAGCAGTGCGATTAACCGAGCGGGAGTGAGATACAATGAGCAGTTCTTC,CASSAINRAGVRYNEQFF,TRBV6-1,NA,TRBD2,TRBJ2-1
TGTGCCAGCAGTTTCCTAATTTACCGGGACAGCTCCTACAATGAGCAGTTCTTC,CASSFLIYRDSSYNEQFF,TRBV27,NA,TRBD1,TRBJ2-1
TGTGCCAGCAGCCCGGGACAGGGTCTTGAAAAACTGTTTTTT,CASSPGQGLEKLFF,TRBV3-1/TRBV3-2,few,TRBD1,TRBJ1-4
TGCGCCAGCAGCATGGACGGGGAAAATCAGCCCCAGCATTTT,CASSMDGENQPQHF,TRBV5-1,NA,NA,TRBJ1-5
TGTGCCAGCAGCAAACGGACTAGCGGGAGGCTTGAGGGCACAGATACGCAGTATTTT,CASSKRTSGRLEGTDTQYF,TRBV7-2,NA,TRBD2,TRBJ2-3
TGTGCCAGCAGTGAACCGGTAGCGGGGTTCAGCACGGATACGCAGTATTTT,CASSEPVAGFSTDTQYF,TRBV25-1,NA,TRBD2,TRBJ2-3
TGTGCCAGCAGCCTGGGACTAGCGGAAAACAATGAGCAGTTCTTC,CASSLGLAENNEQFF,TRBV6-5,NA,TRBD2,TRBJ2-1